This T cell receptor beta chain was obtained from a study of blood T cell repertoires in COVID-19. About the research overall: The United States, Italy and Spain supplied acute and convalescent COVID-19 samples.

Trimming pared 1 base from V and 5 bases from J, leaving 8 bases between. The CDR3 runs 13 residues. The germline gives CDR1 SGHTA, CDR2 FQGTGA. Original processing methods: Counts of nucleated cells, estimated from reference gene primer amplification, were obtained. The data were produced by immunoSEQ multiplex PCR, yet TCRdb's version contains in-frame clones alone and is incomplete. The V and J calls and clone size were taken over from that table, and D and trimming were inferred from the DNA. The top ten clones hold 4% to 5% of a sample with around 260,000 clones, approximately 80% of them seen once.

The source of this sequence is a man in his 60s with acute or convalescent COVID-19. V usage is TRBV7-3 and J usage is TRBJ1-1; the D is unclear. Source material: peripheral blood. The CDR3 DNA is TGTGCCAGCAGCTTAAATTATAGAACTGAAGCTTTCTTT. It translates to CASSLNYRTEAFF.